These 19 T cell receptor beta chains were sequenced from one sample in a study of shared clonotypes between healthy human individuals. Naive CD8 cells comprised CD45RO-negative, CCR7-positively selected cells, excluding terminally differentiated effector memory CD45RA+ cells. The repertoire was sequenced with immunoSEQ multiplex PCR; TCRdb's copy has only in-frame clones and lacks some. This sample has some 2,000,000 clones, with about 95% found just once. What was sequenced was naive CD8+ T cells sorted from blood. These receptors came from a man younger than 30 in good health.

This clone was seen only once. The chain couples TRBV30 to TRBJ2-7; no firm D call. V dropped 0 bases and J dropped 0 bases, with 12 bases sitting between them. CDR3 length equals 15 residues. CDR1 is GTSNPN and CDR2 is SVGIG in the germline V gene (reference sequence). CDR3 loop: CAWSVMPDLSYEQYF. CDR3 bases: TGTGCCTGGAGTGTCATGCCTGACCTCTCCTACGAGCAGTACTTC.

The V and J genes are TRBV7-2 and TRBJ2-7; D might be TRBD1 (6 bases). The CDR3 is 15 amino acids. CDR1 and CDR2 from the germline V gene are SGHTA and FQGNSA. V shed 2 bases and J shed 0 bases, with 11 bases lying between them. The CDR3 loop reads CASSLTQGSSYEQYF. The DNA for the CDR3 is TGTGCCAGCAGCTTAACACAGGGAAGCTCCTACGAGCAGTACTTC.

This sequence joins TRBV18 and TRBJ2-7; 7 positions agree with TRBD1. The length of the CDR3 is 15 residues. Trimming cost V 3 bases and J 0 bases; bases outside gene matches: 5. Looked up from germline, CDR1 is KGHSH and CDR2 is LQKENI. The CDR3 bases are TGTGCCAGCTCACCGACCGGGACAGCCTCCTACGAGCAGTACTTC. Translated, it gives CASSPTGTASYEQYF.

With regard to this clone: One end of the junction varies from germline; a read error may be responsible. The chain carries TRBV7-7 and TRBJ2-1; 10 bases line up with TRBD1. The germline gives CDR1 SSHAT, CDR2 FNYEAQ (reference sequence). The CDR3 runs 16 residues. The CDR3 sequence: CASSWGTGDSYNEQFF. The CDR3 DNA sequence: TGTGCTAGCAGCTGGGGGACAGGGGACTCCTACAATGAGCAGTTCTTC.

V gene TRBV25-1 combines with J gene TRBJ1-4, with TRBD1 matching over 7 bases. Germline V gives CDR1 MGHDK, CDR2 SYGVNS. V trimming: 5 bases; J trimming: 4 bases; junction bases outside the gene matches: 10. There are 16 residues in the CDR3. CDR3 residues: CASSRPHRGYNEKLFF. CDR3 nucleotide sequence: TGTGCCAGCAGTCGACCTCACAGGGGTTATAATGAAAAACTGTTTTTT.

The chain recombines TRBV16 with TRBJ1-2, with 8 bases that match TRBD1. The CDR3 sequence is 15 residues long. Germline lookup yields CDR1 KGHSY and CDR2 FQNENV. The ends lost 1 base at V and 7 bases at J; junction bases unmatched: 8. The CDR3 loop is CASSQLSPTGGGYTF. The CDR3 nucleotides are TGTGCCAGCAGCCAATTGTCCCCCACAGGGGGTGGCTACACCTTC.

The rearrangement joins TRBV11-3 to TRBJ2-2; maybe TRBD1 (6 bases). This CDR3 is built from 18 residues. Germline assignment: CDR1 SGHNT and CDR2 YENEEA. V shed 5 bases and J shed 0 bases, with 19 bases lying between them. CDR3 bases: TGTGCCAGCAGCCCGGACAGCCATTCCTTCGCGAACACCGGGGAGCTGTTTTTT. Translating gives CASSPDSHSFANTGELFF.

The CDR3 spells CASSWTEETQYF. The CDR3 nucleotides read TGTGCCAGCAGCTGGACAGAAGAGACCCAGTACTTC. This chain uses TRBV7-9 with TRBJ2-5; D possibly corresponds to TRBD1 (6 bases). Trimming stripped 4 bases from V and 3 bases from J, with 6 bases between. The CDR3 is made up of 12 amino acids. Germline CDR1 SEHNR, CDR2 FQNEAQ (reference sequence).

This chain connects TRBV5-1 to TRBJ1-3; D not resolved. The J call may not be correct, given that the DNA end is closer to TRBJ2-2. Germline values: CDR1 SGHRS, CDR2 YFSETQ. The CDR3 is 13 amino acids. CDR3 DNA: TGCGCCAGCAGCTTGGATCGTACCGGGGAGCTGTTTTTT. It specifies CASSLDRTGELFF.

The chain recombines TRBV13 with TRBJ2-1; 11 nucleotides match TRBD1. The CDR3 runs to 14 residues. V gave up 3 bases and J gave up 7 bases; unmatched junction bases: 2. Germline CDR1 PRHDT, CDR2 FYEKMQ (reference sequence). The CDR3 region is CASSLDRGPNEQFF. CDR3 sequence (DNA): TGTGCCAGCAGCTTGGACAGGGGGCCGAATGAGCAGTTCTTC.

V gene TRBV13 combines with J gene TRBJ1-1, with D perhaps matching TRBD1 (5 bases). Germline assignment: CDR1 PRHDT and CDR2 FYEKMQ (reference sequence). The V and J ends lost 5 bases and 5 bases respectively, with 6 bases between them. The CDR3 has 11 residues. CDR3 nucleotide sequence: TGTGCCAGCAGCCGGGGGACTGAAGCTTTCTTT. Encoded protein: CASSRGTEAFF.

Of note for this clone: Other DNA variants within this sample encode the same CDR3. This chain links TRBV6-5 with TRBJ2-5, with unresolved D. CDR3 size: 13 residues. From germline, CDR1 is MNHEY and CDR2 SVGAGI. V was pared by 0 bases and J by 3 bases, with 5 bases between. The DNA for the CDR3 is TGTGCCAGCAGTTACTCGGGCAAAGAGACCCAGTACTTC. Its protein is CASSYSGKETQYF.

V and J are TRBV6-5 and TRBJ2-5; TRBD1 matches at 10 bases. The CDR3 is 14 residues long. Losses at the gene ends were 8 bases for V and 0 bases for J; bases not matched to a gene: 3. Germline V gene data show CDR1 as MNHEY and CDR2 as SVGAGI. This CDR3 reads CASRTGGDQETQYF. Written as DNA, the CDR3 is TGTGCCAGCCGGACAGGGGGTGACCAAGAGACCCAGTACTTC.

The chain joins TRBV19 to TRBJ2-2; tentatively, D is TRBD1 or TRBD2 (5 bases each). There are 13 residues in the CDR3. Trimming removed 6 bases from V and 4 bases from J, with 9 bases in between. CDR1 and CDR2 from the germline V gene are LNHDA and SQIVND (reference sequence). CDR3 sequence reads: CASSPGRTGELFF. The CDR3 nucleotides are TGTGCCAGTAGCCCGGGGCGCACCGGGGAGCTGTTTTTT. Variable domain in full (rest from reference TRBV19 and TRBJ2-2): DGGITQSPKYLFRKEGQNVTLSCEQNLNHDAMYWYRQDPGQGLRLIYYSQIVNDFQKGDIAEGYSVSREKKESFPLTVTSAQKNPTAFYLCASSPGRTGELFFGEGSRLTVL.

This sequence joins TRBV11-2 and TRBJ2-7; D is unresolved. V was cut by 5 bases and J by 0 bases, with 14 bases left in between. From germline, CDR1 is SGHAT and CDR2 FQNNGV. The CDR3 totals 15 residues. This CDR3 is CASSASAQSSYEQYF. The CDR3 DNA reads TGTGCCAGCAGCGCCTCCGCACAAAGCTCCTACGAGCAGTACTTC.

CDR3 sequence: CASSIVAGPDEQYF. The CDR3 nucleotides read TGTGCCAGTAGTATAGTAGCCGGGCCTGACGAGCAGTACTTC. The chain recombines TRBV19 with TRBJ2-7; D gene unclear. Looked up from germline, CDR1 is LNHDA and CDR2 is SQIVND (reference sequence). Trimming took off 1 base at V and 5 bases at J, with 12 bases between the two ends. The CDR3 has 14 amino acids.

The CDR3 DNA sequence: TGTGCCAGCAGCTTGGCCTTCGTGGGTAACCAAGAGACCCAGTACTTC. This encodes CASSLAFVGNQETQYF. This chain links TRBV5-6 with TRBJ2-5; D not resolved. Germline V gene lookup returns CDR1 SGHDT and CDR2 YYEEEE. The CDR3 is 16 amino acids. Between the trimmed V and J ends, which lost 0 bases and 0 bases, there was a span of 12 bases.

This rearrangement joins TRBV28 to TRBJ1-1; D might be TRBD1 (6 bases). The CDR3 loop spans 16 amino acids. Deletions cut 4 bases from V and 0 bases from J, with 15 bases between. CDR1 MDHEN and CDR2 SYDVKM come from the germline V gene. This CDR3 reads CASSSFSQGLNTEAFF. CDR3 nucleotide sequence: TGTGCCAGCAGTTCCTTTTCACAGGGTTTGAACACTGAAGCTTTCTTT.

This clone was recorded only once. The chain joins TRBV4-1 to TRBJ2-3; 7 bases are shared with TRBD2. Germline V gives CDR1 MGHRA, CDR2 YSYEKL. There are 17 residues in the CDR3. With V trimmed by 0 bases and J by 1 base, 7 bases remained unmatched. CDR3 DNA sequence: TGCGCCAGCAGCCAAGATCGAGTGGGGAGGGGCACAGATACGCAGTATTTT. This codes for CASSQDRVGRGTDTQYF.